Listed below are T cell receptor beta chains from one sample, sequenced in a study of OX40 agonist ivuxolimab in advanced cancers. Produced via immunoSEQ multiplex PCR; TCRdb's table is partial and in-frame only. This table has under 85,000 clones, around 88% appearing once. The sequencing here drew on CD4+ or CD8+ T cells sorted from blood, taken in a trial of the OX40 agonist ivuxolimab. Every receptor here comes from an adult with an advanced solid tumor such as melanoma, head and neck, liver or kidney cancer. CDR3s leave out the opening cysteine and the closing phenylalanine or tryptophan. The order of the fields is CDR3 protein, V gene, CDR3 length, J gene.

ASSETGVQPQH	TRBV6-4	11	TRBJ1-5
ASSLVWGPFGELF	TRBV7-9	13	TRBJ2-2
SVEIRGYEQY	TRBV29-1	10	TRBJ2-7
ASSPWGSGGPNNEQF	TRBV18	15	TRBJ2-1
AISESRDRGSSTDTQY	TRBV10-3	16	TRBJ2-3
ASRGQGYGYT	TRBV2	10	TRBJ1-2
ASSLAGAGSNQPQH	TRBV5-6	14	TRBJ1-5
VRLLGTTYEQY	TRBV7-5	11	TRBJ2-7
ASSRLGTLH	TRBV11-2	9	TRBJ1-6
ASSFQETQY	TRBV18	9	TRBJ2-5
ASSLSGLGGSSPLH	TRBV16	14	TRBJ1-6
ASSLWAGGDQPQH	TRBV7-2	13	TRBJ1-5
ASSLEISQEAF	TRBV7-2	11	TRBJ1-1
ASSSRLAGGNYNEQF	TRBV5-1	15	TRBJ2-1
ASSQAETGPTYTIY	TRBV4-1	14	TRBJ1-3
ASTLDRGGGYT	TRBV2	11	TRBJ1-2
AWKGRIYGGTQY	TRBV30	12	TRBJ2-5